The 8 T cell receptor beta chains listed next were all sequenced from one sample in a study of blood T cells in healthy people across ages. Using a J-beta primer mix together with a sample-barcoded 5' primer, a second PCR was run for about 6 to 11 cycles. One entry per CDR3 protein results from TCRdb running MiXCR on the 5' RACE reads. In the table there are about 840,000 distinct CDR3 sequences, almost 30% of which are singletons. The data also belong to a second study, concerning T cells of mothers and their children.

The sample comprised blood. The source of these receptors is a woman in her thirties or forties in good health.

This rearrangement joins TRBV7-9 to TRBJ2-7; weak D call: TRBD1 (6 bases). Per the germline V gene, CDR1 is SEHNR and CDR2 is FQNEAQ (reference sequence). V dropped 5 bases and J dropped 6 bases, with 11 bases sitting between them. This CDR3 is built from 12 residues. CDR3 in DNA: TGTGCCAGCAGCACGGGACACCCCGAGCAGTACTTC. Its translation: CASSTGHPEQYF.

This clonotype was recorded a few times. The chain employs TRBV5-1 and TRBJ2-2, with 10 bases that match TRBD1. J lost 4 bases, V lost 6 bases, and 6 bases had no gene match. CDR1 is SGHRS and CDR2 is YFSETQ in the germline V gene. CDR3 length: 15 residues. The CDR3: CASIPTGGITGELFF. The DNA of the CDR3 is TGCGCCAGCATCCCGACAGGGGGCATCACCGGGGAGCTGTTTTTT.

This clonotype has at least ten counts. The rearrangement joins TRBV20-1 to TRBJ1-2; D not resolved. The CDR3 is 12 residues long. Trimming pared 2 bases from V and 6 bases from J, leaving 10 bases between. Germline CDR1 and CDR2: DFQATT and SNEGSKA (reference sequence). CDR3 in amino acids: CSARPVADGYTF. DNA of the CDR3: TGCAGTGCTAGACCTGTGGCAGATGGCTACACCTTC.

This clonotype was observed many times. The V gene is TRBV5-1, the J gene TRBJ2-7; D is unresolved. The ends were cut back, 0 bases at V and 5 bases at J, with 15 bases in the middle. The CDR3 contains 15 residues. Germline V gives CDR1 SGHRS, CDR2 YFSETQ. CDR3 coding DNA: TGCGCCAGCAGCTTGGCCGGTCAGGTCGGAAACGAGCAGTACTTC. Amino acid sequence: CASSLAGQVGNEQYF.

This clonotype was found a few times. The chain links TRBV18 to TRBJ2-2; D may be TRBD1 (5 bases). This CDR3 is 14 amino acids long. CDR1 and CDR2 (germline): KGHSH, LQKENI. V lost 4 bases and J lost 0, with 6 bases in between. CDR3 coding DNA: TGTGCCAGCTCACGACAGACGAACACCGGGGAGCTGTTTTTT. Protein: CASSRQTNTGELFF.

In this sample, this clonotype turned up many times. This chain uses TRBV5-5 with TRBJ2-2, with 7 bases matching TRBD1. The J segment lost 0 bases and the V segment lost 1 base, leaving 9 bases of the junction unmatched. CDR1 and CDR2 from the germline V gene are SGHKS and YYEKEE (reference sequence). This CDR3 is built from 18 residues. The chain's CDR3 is CASSLKGAQGPNTGELFF. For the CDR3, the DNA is TGTGCCAGCAGCTTGAAAGGTGCACAGGGGCCGAACACCGGGGAGCTGTTTTTT.

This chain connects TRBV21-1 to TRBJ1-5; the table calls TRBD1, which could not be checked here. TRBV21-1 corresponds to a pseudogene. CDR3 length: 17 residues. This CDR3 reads CASSKTRQTASNQPQHF. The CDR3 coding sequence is TGTGCCAGCAGCAAAACCCGACAGACCGCTAGCAATCAGCCCCAGCATTTT.

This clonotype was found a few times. The DNA of the CDR3 is TGTGCCAGCAGCCATTTGGGCAGCCTCTATGGCTACACCTTC. Residues: CASSHLGSLYGYTF. This chain links TRBV4-2 with TRBJ1-2; no reliable D call. The V and J ends lost 3 bases and 4 bases respectively, with 12 bases between them. Germline CDR1 LGHNA, CDR2 YNFKEQ. This CDR3 comprises 14 residues.